This T cell receptor beta chain was profiled in a study of OX40 agonist ivuxolimab in advanced cancers. Study in general: Dose-escalation patients suffered from hepatocellular carcinoma, melanoma, renal cell or head and neck cancer. General study results and limits: Low clonal expansion, among the lowest seen, marked partial responders at 0.1-3.0 mg/kg. It was also the case that some nonresponders had low normalized T-cell clonal expansion.

Only in-frame clones appear in the TCRdb table, and some are missing; sequencing was by immunoSEQ multiplex PCR. The data contain 55,000 to 90,000 clones, roughly 80% of them singletons. Germline loops: CDR1 SEHNR, CDR2 FQNEAQ (reference sequence). This CDR3 is 15 amino acids long. Trimming stripped 5 bases from V and 3 bases from J, with 13 bases between. Turning to this clone: What it binds is unknown.

This TCR was sampled from an adult with an advanced solid tumor such as melanoma, head and neck, liver or kidney cancer. The material sequenced was CD4+ or CD8+ T cells sorted from blood, taken in a trial of the OX40 agonist ivuxolimab. V and J are TRBV7-9 and TRBJ2-2, with D hard to call. As DNA, the CDR3 is TGTGCCAGCAGCGCGGCAGGCCCCGACACCGGGGAGCTGTTTTTT. Translating gives CASSAAGPDTGELFF.